A single sample is the source of the 20 T cell receptor beta chains below, sequenced in a study of T-cell reconstitution after alpha-beta-depleted transplantation in children. Unique molecular identifiers were used in preparing the TCRbeta library. In TCRdb, the PCR reads were re-called with MiXCR into one record per CDR3 protein. This sample has 480,000 or so distinct CDR3 sequences, with about 10% found just once. The sequencing used PBMCs, collected before TCRalphabeta/CD19-depleted stem cell transplant. These receptors were taken from a child aged 2-15 years with inherited bone marrow failure, due to receive a stem cell transplant.

Ten or more counts support this clonotype. The chain combines TRBV9 with TRBJ2-3; no clear D. V was clipped by 4 bases and J by 5 bases, with 8 bases between them. The CDR3 has 12 residues. The germline CDR1 and CDR2 sequences are SGDLS and YYNGEE. CDR3 sequence: CASSSQEDTQYF. DNA for the CDR3: TGTGCCAGCAGCTCCCAGGAAGATACGCAGTATTTT.

There are many counts of this clonotype. This sequence joins TRBV23-1 and TRBJ2-2; D not certain. TRBV23-1 is noted as an ORF with a role that remains uncertain. This CDR3 contains 13 residues. The V and J ends lost 8 bases and 5 bases respectively, with 12 bases between them. CDR3 in DNA: TGCGCCAGCGGCGACCTGGGGACCGGGGAGCTGTTTTTT. This codes for CASGDLGTGELFF.

This clonotype turned up a few times. This rearrangement joins TRBV7-8 to TRBJ2-7, with D tentatively TRBD2 (5 bases). The CDR3 covers 15 residues. Trimming pared 1 base from V and 4 bases from J, leaving 14 bases between. The germline V gene has CDR1 SGHVS and CDR2 FQNEAQ. CDR3 amino acids: CASSLDTGTWYEQYF. CDR3 sequence (DNA): TGTGCCAGCAGCTTAGATACGGGAACCTGGTACGAGCAGTACTTC.

This clonotype was seen ten or more times. The chain is built from TRBV25-1 and TRBJ2-1; 9 nucleotides match TRBD2. CDR1 MGHDK and CDR2 SYGVNS come from the germline V gene. Losses at the gene ends were 1 base for V and 4 bases for J; bases not matched to a gene: 5. This CDR3 has 16 amino acids. CDR3 nucleotide sequence: TGTGCCAGCAGTGAATGGGGGACTAGCTGGTACAATGAGCAGTTCTTC. It yields the protein CASSEWGTSWYNEQFF.

The rearrangement uses TRBV29-1 and TRBJ2-7, with 7 bases matching TRBD1. The CDR3 totals 17 residues. Germline loops: CDR1 SQVTM, CDR2 ANQGSEA. V lost 5 bases to trimming and J lost 4 bases; unmatched junction nucleotides: 20. The CDR3 sequence is CSVTTRYDRVHVYEQYF. The CDR3 DNA reads TGCAGCGTTACTACCCGATACGACAGGGTACACGTTTACGAGCAGTACTTC.

This clonotype was observed many times. The rearrangement uses TRBV4-3 and TRBJ2-1; 11 positions match TRBD2. Germline V lookup: CDR1 LGHNA, CDR2 YSLEER. The CDR3 contains 18 residues. Trimming cost V 1 base and J 0 bases; bases outside gene matches: 5. The CDR3 here is CASSQAPLAGGSYNEQFF. In DNA, the CDR3 is TGCGCCAGCAGCCAAGCTCCCCTAGCGGGAGGCTCCTACAATGAGCAGTTCTTC.

This clonotype came up a few times. The chain combines TRBV27 with TRBJ2-5, with a weak D call TRBD1 (6 bases). This CDR3 has 13 amino acids. The V gene's germline CDR1 is MNHEY and CDR2 SMNVEV (reference sequence). Trimming shortened V by 2 bases and J by 5 bases, and 9 bases separated the two germline ends. The CDR3 here is CASSLVQGETQYF. The CDR3 DNA reads as TGTGCCAGCAGTTTAGTCCAGGGGGAGACCCAGTACTTC.

The sample holds many counts of this clonotype. V gene TRBV10-3 combines with J gene TRBJ1-1; 9 bases match TRBD1. Unmatched junction bases numbered 15, after V lost 6 bases and J lost 4 bases. CDR3 length: 17 residues. CDR1 and CDR2 from the germline V gene are ENHRY and SYGVKD. CDR3 protein: CAISHRTGASEGTEAFF. CDR3 in DNA: TGTGCCATCAGCCACCGGACAGGGGCTTCCGAGGGCACTGAAGCTTTCTTT.

This clonotype showed up many times. V gene TRBV6-5 combines with J gene TRBJ2-7, with D possibly TRBD1 on 5 matching bases. Germline V gives CDR1 MNHEY, CDR2 SVGAGI. This CDR3 comprises 13 residues. V lost 4 bases and J lost 4, with 11 bases in between. The DNA of the CDR3 is TGTGCCAGCAGTTCTCAGGGCCTATACGAGCAGTACTTC. It specifies CASSSQGLYEQYF.

The table lists this clonotype with many counts. The chain uses TRBV28 and TRBJ1-2; D is possibly TRBD1 (6 bases). Germline V gene sequence: CDR1 MDHEN, CDR2 SYDVKM. The CDR3 consists of 14 residues. Trimming removed 6 bases at V and 8 bases at J, with 19 bases between. This CDR3 reads CASSPTPTGSGYTF. The CDR3 DNA is TGTGCCAGCAGCCCTACACCCACAGGGTCCGGCTACACCTTC.

In regard to this clonotype: This sequence may be a read error, since a much larger clone differs from it by one base. This is likely a read error, given that the CDR3 carries no conserved phenylalanine or tryptophan at its end. The V gene is TRBV5-1, the J gene TRBJ2-7; D gene uncertain. The CDR3 has 14 residues. Germline assignment: CDR1 SGHRS and CDR2 YFSETQ. Trimming took off 2 bases at V and 2 bases at J, with 11 bases between the two ends. Here the CDR3 reads CASSLGPPTYEQYL. In DNA form, the CDR3 reads TGCGCCAGCAGCTTAGGGCCACCTACCTACGAGCAGTACCTC.

Ten or more counts support this clonotype. The V and J genes are TRBV7-9 and TRBJ2-3; D gene ambiguous. The CDR3 consists of 14 residues. The germline CDR1 and CDR2 sequences are SEHNR and FQNEAQ (reference sequence). V lost 1 base and J 5 bases, leaving 10 bases between the germline ends. The CDR3 reads CASSLDRVGDTQYF. CDR3 bases: TGTGCCAGCAGCTTAGATAGGGTTGGAGATACGCAGTATTTT.

In its sample, this clonotype was seen many times. This chain uses TRBV10-3 with TRBJ2-1, with a weak D call TRBD2 (5 bases). Germline V gene lookup returns CDR1 ENHRY and CDR2 SYGVKD. Between the trimmed V and J ends, which lost 4 bases and 4 bases, there was a span of 17 bases. The length of the CDR3 is 16 residues. CDR3 loop: CAISAVERNFYNEQFF. The CDR3 coding sequence is TGTGCCATCAGTGCCGTTGAGCGGAACTTTTACAATGAGCAGTTCTTC.

This clonotype was observed many times. The chain recombines TRBV10-2 with TRBJ1-4; possible D gene TRBD1, 6 bases. The ends were cut back, 2 bases at V and 7 bases at J, with 17 bases in the middle. The CDR3 has 16 residues. CDR1 WSHSY and CDR2 SAAADI come from the germline V gene. The CDR3, as DNA: TGCGCCAGCAGTGAGATTGATCGGGGGGCAAGTGAAAAACTGTTTTTT. Translating gives CASSEIDRGASEKLFF.

This clonotype has ten or more counts. CDR3 nucleotides: TGTGCCAGCAGTTTAGCGGGGCTGGGTGGCTACACCTTC. It translates to CASSLAGLGGYTF. V gene TRBV12-3 or TRBV12-4 combines with J gene TRBJ1-2; D perhaps matches TRBD1 (5 bases). This CDR3 contains 13 residues. V dropped 0 bases and J dropped 7 bases, with 9 bases sitting between them.

A word on this clonotype: A much larger clone lies a single base off, so this may be a read error. The final CDR3 position lacks the conserved phenylalanine or tryptophan, pointing to a likely read error. The chain employs TRBV4-3 and TRBJ2-1, with unresolved D. V was shortened by 0 bases and J by 9 bases, with 12 bases between the two germline ends. The CDR3 runs 14 residues. CDR1 LGHNA and CDR2 YSLEER come from the germline V gene. CDR3 sequence: CASSQDRTVSEQFS. In DNA form, the CDR3 reads TGCGCCAGCAGCCAAGATCGAACAGTCTCTGAGCAGTTCTCC.

The CDR3 coding sequence is TGTGCCAGCAGCTCTCCGGATAGCGGGAACTCCTACAATGAGCAGTTCTTC. Amino acids: CASSSPDSGNSYNEQFF. The chain couples TRBV7-9 to TRBJ2-1; TRBD2 matches 8 bases. The CDR3 spans 17 residues. J was trimmed by 0 bases and V by 4 bases; bases with no gene match: 8. Germline V gene data show CDR1 as SEHNR and CDR2 as FQNEAQ (reference sequence).

This sequence joins TRBV19 and TRBJ2-1; 10 bases are a match to TRBD2. Germline loops: CDR1 LNHDA, CDR2 SQIVND (reference sequence). After removal of 10 bases from V and 4 bases from J, the junction contained 4 bases not matched to a gene. This CDR3 is built from 13 residues. The CDR3 nucleotides read TGTGCCACCGGACTAGCGGAGTACAATGAGCAGTTCTTC. Translation: CATGLAEYNEQFF.

At least ten counts were recorded for this clonotype. The V call is TRBV27, the J call TRBJ2-7; TRBD2 agrees at 9 bases. Germline lookup yields CDR1 MNHEY and CDR2 SMNVEV (reference sequence). CDR3 length equals 16 residues. The V and J ends lost 5 bases and 3 bases, in that order; junction bases with no gene match: 11. Here the CDR3 DNA reads TGTGCCAGCAGTACGGCTCCGGGACTAGCCAACTACGAGCAGTACTTC. Its protein is CASSTAPGLANYEQYF.

This clonotype was seen a few times. The chain carries TRBV5-4 and TRBJ2-2; tentatively, D is TRBD2 (6 bases). The CDR3 is 15 amino acids. Germline V lookup: CDR1 SGHNT, CDR2 YYREEE (reference sequence). Trimming pared 1 base from V and 4 bases from J, leaving 11 bases between. In nucleotides, the CDR3 is TGTGCCAGCAGCTTGTGGGCGGGAAGCACCGGGGAGCTGTTTTTT. Translation: CASSLWAGSTGELFF. Full variable domain (remainder filled in from reference TRBV5-4 and TRBJ2-2): ETGVTQSPTHLIKTRGQQVTLRCSSQSGHNTVSWYQQALGQGPQFIFQYYREEENGRGNFPPRFSGLQFPNYSSELNVNALELDDSALYLCASSLWAGSTGELFFGEGSRLTVL.